Sequencing of this T cell receptor (beta chain) was carried out in a study of CD8 T cells in ankylosing spondylitis. The CDR3 spans 15 residues. CDR1 SGHNT and CDR2 YYREEE come from the germline V gene (reference sequence). The V end was cut by 5 bases, the J end by 3 bases, with 16 bases between. For this clonotype: Its target is not known.

Whole-study results and caveats: Significantly higher representation of disease-linked clones was reported for matched ankylosing spondylitis synovial fluid. Several highly homologous variants made up a TCR beta motif, and this motif appeared characteristic of ankylosing spondylitis blood. Earlier studies detected some motif variants in reactive arthritis synovial fluid and blood.

Each CDR3 protein gets one entry after TCRdb re-called the 5' RACE reads with MiXCR. Of around 540,000 distinct CDR3 sequences detected, roughly 12% appear once; the ten largest clones hold around 6.8%. The sequence came from a male donor with ankylosing spondylitis. Sequencing used blood, either unsorted or a sorted T cell fraction (not recorded which). The chain is built from TRBV5-4 and TRBJ2-3, with D tentatively TRBD2 (6 bases). The CDR3 loop is CASSTLGGKTDTQYF. The CDR3 bases are TGTGCCAGCAGTACCCTAGGAGGGAAGACAGATACGCAGTATTTT.